The 14 T cell receptor beta chains given below trace back to one sample, sequenced in a study of blood T cell repertoires in COVID-19. Clones were read by immunoSEQ multiplex PCR, and TCRdb kept only the in-frame ones, dropping some. Found here are roughly 190,000 clones, approximately 90% of them singletons; the top ten hold approximately 4.5%. Sequencing was carried out using peripheral blood. The receptors shown here come from a human donor in a cohort sampled during active COVID-19.

The chain combines TRBV28 with TRBJ2-1; 7 bases are shared with TRBD2. Losses at the gene ends were 7 bases for V and 4 bases for J; bases not matched to a gene: 7. Germline loops: CDR1 MDHEN, CDR2 SYDVKM. The CDR3 covers 14 residues. CDR3 DNA: TGTGCCAGCATGCCGTCTAGCGGTTACAATGAGCAGTTCTTC. It is translated as CASMPSSGYNEQFF.

This clone showed up just once. The chain carries TRBV2 and TRBJ1-1; D perhaps matches TRBD1 (5 bases). Trimming shortened V by 3 bases and J by 4 bases, and 12 bases separated the two germline ends. Germline lookup yields CDR1 SNHLY and CDR2 FYNNEI. This CDR3 contains 14 residues. The CDR3 bases are TGTGCCAGCAGTGATCACGGGGGAGGCACTGAAGCTTTCTTT. The encoded protein is CASSDHGGGTEAFF.

J is TRBJ2-5 and V is TRBV27; no definite D call. The germline V gene encodes CDR1 MNHEY and CDR2 SMNVEV (reference sequence). This CDR3 region has 14 residues. The ends were cut back, 3 bases at V and 4 bases at J, with 12 bases in the middle. CDR3 sequence: CASSFGSTGETQYF. The CDR3 DNA follows: TGTGCCAGCAGTTTTGGGTCGACGGGAGAGACCCAGTACTTC.

V and J are TRBV5-8 and TRBJ1-5, with D unclear. Germline CDR1 and CDR2: SGHTS and YDEGEE. Trimming took 4 bases from V and 0 from J, leaving 20 bases between them. The CDR3 covers 18 residues. DNA for the CDR3: TGTGCCAGCAGCCTACGGCGGAAGGCCGGGTATAGCAATCAGCCCCAGCATTTT. Translating it yields CASSLRRKAGYSNQPQHF.

The rearrangement uses TRBV19 and TRBJ2-1; 7 nucleotides match TRBD2. V trimming: 5 bases; J trimming: 1 base; junction bases outside the gene matches: 14. Germline V gene sequence: CDR1 LNHDA, CDR2 SQIVND (reference sequence). There are 18 residues in the CDR3. The CDR3: CASSLLAWLADSYNEQFF. CDR3 bases: TGTGCCAGTAGTCTATTAGCGTGGCTAGCGGATTCCTACAATGAGCAGTTCTTC.

The chain joins TRBV6-2 or TRBV6-3 to TRBJ1-2, with D possibly matching TRBD1 (5 bases). V lost 5 bases and J lost 2, with 15 bases in between. The V gene's germline CDR1 is MNHEY and CDR2 SVGEGT. The CDR3 runs to 15 residues. CDR3 in DNA: TGTGCCAGCAGTCGTATGGTCGGGGGAAACTATGGCTACACCTTC. Residues: CASSRMVGGNYGYTF.

In DNA form, the CDR3 reads TGTGCCAGCAGTGGACTTGAGAGCGAGCAGTACTTC. It encodes CASSGLESEQYF. This chain connects TRBV2 to TRBJ2-7; D remains unclear. The CDR3 is 12 amino acids. V dropped 4 bases and J dropped 6 bases, with 10 bases sitting between them. Germline-derived CDR1 and CDR2 are SNHLY and FYNNEI.

This clone appeared a single time. V usage is TRBV20-1 and J usage is TRBJ1-2, with D tentatively TRBD1 (5 bases). The CDR3 has 11 residues. The germline V gene has CDR1 DFQATT and CDR2 SNEGSKA (reference sequence). The germline V and J ends were trimmed by 8 bases and 5 bases, with 12 bases remaining between them. The CDR3 loop is CSLGGVYGYTF. CDR3 DNA sequence: TGCAGTCTCGGGGGAGTGTATGGCTACACCTTC.

The chain links TRBV27 to TRBJ2-1; 8 bases are shared with TRBD2. The CDR3 runs to 15 residues. From germline, CDR1 is MNHEY and CDR2 SMNVEV (reference sequence). With V trimmed by 3 bases and J by 7 bases, 8 bases remained unmatched. In nucleotides, the CDR3 is TGTGCCAGCAGTTTTTCCAGCGGGAGCAGGAATGAGCAGTTCTTC. Its translation: CASSFSSGSRNEQFF.

The genes are TRBV3-1 (or the pseudogene TRBV3-2) and TRBJ2-5; 11 positions agree with TRBD1. Germline-derived CDR1 and CDR2 are LGHDT and YNNKEL (reference sequence). This CDR3 comprises 16 residues. V lost 4 bases and J lost 3; bases outside the gene matches: 7. CDR3 coding DNA: TGTGCCAGCAGCCGCTGGACAGGGGGCCTTGAAGAGACCCAGTACTTC. The encoded protein is CASSRWTGGLEETQYF.

A single count supports this clone. The chain employs TRBV5-6 and TRBJ2-7, with TRBD1 matching 10 bases. The V segment lost 2 bases and the J segment 6 bases; nucleotides outside the gene matches: 8. Germline V gene sequence: CDR1 SGHDT, CDR2 YYEEEE. This CDR3 has 15 amino acids. The DNA of the CDR3 is TGTGCCAGCAGCTTTTCCGGGACAGGGGTCTCCGAGCAGTACTTC. It translates to CASSFSGTGVSEQYF.

The chain recombines TRBV19 with TRBJ2-1, with 9 bases fitting TRBD2. This CDR3 spans 19 amino acids. The germline gives CDR1 LNHDA, CDR2 SQIVND (reference sequence). Germline trimming cut 3 bases from V and 0 bases from J; bases unmatched to any gene: 12. In nucleotides, the CDR3 is TGTGCCAGTAGTATCACCGGGGGCCTAGCGGGACACTCCTACAATGAGCAGTTCTTC. Translation gives CASSITGGLAGHSYNEQFF.

This clone came up once. This sequence joins TRBV9 and TRBJ2-1, with 7 bases lining up with TRBD2. CDR1 and CDR2 from the germline V gene are SGDLS and YYNGEE. The CDR3 sequence is 15 residues long. J gave up 10 bases and V 0 bases, and 10 bases lay outside the gene matches. The CDR3 DNA follows: TGTGCCAGCAGCGTAGATCCGGCGGGAGTTTCCGAGCAGTTCTTC. Residues: CASSVDPAGVSEQFF.

The chain uses TRBV5-1 and TRBJ1-2, with D unclear. Germline V CDR1 and CDR2: SGHRS, YFSETQ. The CDR3 has 12 amino acids. Between the trimmed V and J ends, which lost 3 bases and 0 bases, there was a span of 3 bases. CDR3 in DNA: TGCGCCAGCAGCTCCACTAACTATGGCTACACCTTC. Its translation is CASSSTNYGYTF.